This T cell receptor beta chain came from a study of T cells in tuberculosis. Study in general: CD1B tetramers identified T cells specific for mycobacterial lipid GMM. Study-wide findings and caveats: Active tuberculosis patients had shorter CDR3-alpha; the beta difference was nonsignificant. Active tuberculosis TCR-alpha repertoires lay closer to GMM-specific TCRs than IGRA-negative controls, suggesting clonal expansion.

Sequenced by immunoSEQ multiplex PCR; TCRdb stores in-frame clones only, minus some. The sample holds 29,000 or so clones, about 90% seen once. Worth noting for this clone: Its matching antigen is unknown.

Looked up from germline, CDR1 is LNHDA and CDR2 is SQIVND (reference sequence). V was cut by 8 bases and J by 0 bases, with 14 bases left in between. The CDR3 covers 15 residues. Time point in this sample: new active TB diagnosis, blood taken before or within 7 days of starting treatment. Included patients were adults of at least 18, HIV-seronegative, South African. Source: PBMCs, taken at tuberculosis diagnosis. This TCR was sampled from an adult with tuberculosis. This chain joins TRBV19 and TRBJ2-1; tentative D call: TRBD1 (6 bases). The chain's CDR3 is CASSLPRGSYNEQFF. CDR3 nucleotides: TGTGCCAGTTCTCTTCCCAGGGGCTCCTACAATGAGCAGTTCTTC.